A selection of T cell receptor beta chains follows, all from one sample in a study of T cell responses to AZD1222 COVID-19 vaccine. Libraries were prepared by immunoSEQ multiplex PCR; TCRdb keeps only in-frame clonotypes and omits some of them. The repertoire has about 110,000 clones, 75% to 90% of them found once; the top ten carry approximately 4.5%. The starting material was peripheral blood, obtained on day 0 of AZD1222 vaccination. These receptors all come from an adult in good health. Each CDR3 is given with its conserved first and last residue. A D gene is named only where the DNA matches it firmly. Not every row has a clone size; where given, it reads once, few, many or a size class.

. . TRBJ2-7 TRBV10-3 TGTGCCATCAGTGCAAACGGCTACGAGCAGTACTTC CAISANGYEQYF
medium-sized TRBD1 TRBJ2-7 TRBV27 TGTGCCAGCAAACCGGGACAGCGAGCCTACGAGCAGTACTTC CASKPGQRAYEQYF
. . TRBJ2-7 TRBV7-7 TGTGCCAGCAGCTTAAGAATGGGCGGCCGCTCCTACGAGCAGTACTTC CASSLRMGGRSYEQYF
. TRBD2 TRBJ2-1 TRBV3-1/TRBV3-2 TGTGCCAGCAGCCAAGAGTTCGATCAGCGGGGCCCAAACGCGCATGAGCAGTTCTTC CASSQEFDQRGPNAHEQFF
. . TRBJ1-6 TRBV7-6 TGTGCCAGCAGCTTTGGGAACAGTAATTCACCCCTCCACTTT CASSFGNSNSPLHF
few . TRBJ2-5 TRBV6-6 TGTGCCAGCATCTTAGGGGCCCGGGGACAAGAGACCCAGTACTTC CASILGARGQETQYF
few . TRBJ1-2 TRBV5-1 TGCGCCAGCAGCTTGGACAGGACCGGCTACACCTTC CASSLDRTGYTF
. . TRBJ1-4 TRBV4-2 TGTGCCAGCAGCCGACAGACGAATGAAAAACTGTTTTTT CASSRQTNEKLFF
. TRBD1 TRBJ1-5 TRBV4-1 TGCGCCAGCAGCCAGGAGGACAGGGAAGATCAGCCCCAGCATTTT CASSQEDREDQPQHF
. . TRBJ1-2 TRBV6-2/TRBV6-3 TGTGCCAGCAGTTACTTTAACTATGGCTACACCTTC CASSYFNYGYTF
. TRBD2 TRBJ2-7 TRBV7-9 TGTGCCAGCAGCCCCGGAACTCTAGCGGGGGGGCAGTACTTC CASSPGTLAGGQYF
. . TRBJ1-1 TRBV14 TGTGCCAGCAGCCAAGTGGGCAGGCCAGCTGAAGCTTTCTTT CASSQVGRPAEAFF
. . TRBJ2-5 TRBV4-2 TGTGCCAGCAGCCCGACTGGGGGGGGGCAAGGGACCCAGTACTTC CASSPTGGGQGTQYF
. TRBD1 TRBJ1-2 TRBV7-2 TGTGCCAGCATCGAGACTAGGGACAGCCAGAGGGCTGGCTACACCTTC CASIETRDSQRAGYTF
. TRBD2 TRBJ2-1 TRBV13 TGTGCCAGCAGCGGGACTAGCGGGAGTTCATACAATGAGCAGTTCTTC CASSGTSGSSYNEQFF
. . TRBJ1-1 TRBV13 TGTGCCAGCAGCTTAGATCAGGGCGGGATCCGAGCTTTCTTT CASSLDQGGIRAFF
once . TRBJ2-7 TRBV19 TGTGCCAGTAGTATGGGCGGAGGGGCCTCCGAGCAGTACTTC CASSMGGGASEQYF
once TRBD1 TRBJ2-3 TRBV7-9 TGTGCCAGCAGCTTAGGACAGGGGACCACAGATACGCAGTATTTT CASSLGQGTTDTQYF
. . TRBJ2-3 TRBV5-5 TGTGCCAGCAGCTTGGCCCCTCCTGGGGCCGGTACGCAGTATTTT CASSLAPPGAGTQYF
. . TRBJ2-1 TRBV9 TGTGCCAGCAGCGTCCGGGTGGGGGTACAATCCTACAATGAGCAGTTCTTC CASSVRVGVQSYNEQFF
. . TRBJ1-1 TRBV3-1/TRBV3-2 TGTGCCAGCAGCCAAGACACACGGACGAACACTGAAGCTTTCTTT CASSQDTRTNTEAFF
. . TRBJ1-3 TRBV6-5 TGTGCCAGCAGTTACTCCTTGATGAGCTCTGGAAACACCATATATTTT CASSYSLMSSGNTIYF
. TRBD1 TRBJ1-4 TRBV7-2 TGTGCCAGCAGCCGTAGGACAGGGGATGAAAAACTGTTTTTT CASSRRTGDEKLFF
. TRBD1 TRBJ2-1 TRBV9 TGTGCCAGCAGCGTAGAGTTGGGGGACAGGGGAGCTAATGAGCAGTTCTTC CASSVELGDRGANEQFF
. TRBD1 TRBJ2-1 TRBV5-1 TGCGCCAGCAGCATGGGCGGGACAGGGGCCTCCTACAATGAGCAGTTCTTC CASSMGGTGASYNEQFF
. TRBD2 TRBJ2-1 TRBV19 TGTGCCAGTATCTCGGCGGGAGGGTCCTTCAATGAGCAGTTCTTC CASISAGGSFNEQFF
. TRBD2 TRBJ2-7 TRBV9 TGTGCCAGCAGCACCAGACTAGCGGGCTCCGAGCAGTACTTC CASSTRLAGSEQYF
. . TRBJ2-1 TRBV7-2 TGTGCCAGCAGCTTAGCAAAGAGCTCCTACAATGAGCAGTTCTTC CASSLAKSSYNEQFF
. . TRBJ2-7 TRBV2 TGTGCCAGCACGCGAGCGTCCTACGAGCAGTACTTC CASTRASYEQYF
. TRBD2 TRBJ2-3 TRBV6-4 TGTGCCAGCAGTGATAGCGGGGGGGCGTTCACGCAGTATTTT CASSDSGGAFTQYF
. . TRBJ2-7 TRBV6-2/TRBV6-3 TGTGCCAGCAGTTATTGGAGGGACTACGAGCAGTACTTC CASSYWRDYEQYF
. . TRBJ1-5 TRBV10-2 TGCGCCAGCAGTGAGTCAGTTCAGCCCCAGCATTTT CASSESVQPQHF
. TRBD2 TRBJ2-5 TRBV11-3 TGTGCCAGCAGCTTAGGTGGGGCTAGCGGCCAAGAGACCCAGTACTTC CASSLGGASGQETQYF
. . TRBJ2-7 TRBV6-2/TRBV6-3 TGTGCCAGCAGTTACTTGCGGGCCGGGGTGAGCGAGCAGTACTTC CASSYLRAGVSEQYF
. . TRBJ1-5 TRBV15 TGTGCCACGGTGCAGGGGAACAATCAGCCCCAGCATTTT CATVQGNNQPQHF
. TRBD1 TRBJ1-1 TRBV28 TGTGCCAGCAGTTTAAGGGACAGGGAGAAGGCTTTCTTT CASSLRDREKAFF
. . TRBJ1-3 TRBV7-3 TGTGCCAGCAGCTTGTCTCAGCCTGGAAACACCATATATTTT CASSLSQPGNTIYF
. . TRBJ2-2 TRBV2 TGTGCCAGCAGTGACGGGTACACTTACACCGGGGAGCTGTTTTTT CASSDGYTYTGELFF
. TRBD2 TRBJ2-1 TRBV27 TGTGCCAGCAGTATCCCTCGGGGTCGGGGGGGCTACAATGAGCAGTTCTTC CASSIPRGRGGYNEQFF
. . TRBJ2-5 TRBV3-1/TRBV3-2 TGTGCCAGCAGCCAAGACGGTGAGACCCAGTACTTC CASSQDGETQYF
. . TRBJ1-5 TRBV7-6 TGTGCCAGCAGCTCAATGTCAGGGCTAAATCAGCCCCAGCATTTT CASSSMSGLNQPQHF
. TRBD1 TRBJ1-6 TRBV5-5 TGTGCCAGCAGCCCGACGCTCCGTACAGGGGCTTCACCCCTCCACTTT CASSPTLRTGASPLHF